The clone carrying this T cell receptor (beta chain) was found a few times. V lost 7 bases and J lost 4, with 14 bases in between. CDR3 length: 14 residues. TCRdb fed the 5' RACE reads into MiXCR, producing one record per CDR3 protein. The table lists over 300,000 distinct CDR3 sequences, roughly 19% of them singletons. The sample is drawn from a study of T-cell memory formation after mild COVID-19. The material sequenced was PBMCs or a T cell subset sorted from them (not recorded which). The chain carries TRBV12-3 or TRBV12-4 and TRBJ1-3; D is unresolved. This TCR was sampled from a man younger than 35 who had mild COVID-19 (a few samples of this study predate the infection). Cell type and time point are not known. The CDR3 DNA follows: TGTGCCAGCACCGCCCCGTCCCTGGGAAACACCATATATTTT. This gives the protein CASTAPSLGNTIYF.